Presented here are 27 T cell receptor beta chains from one specimen sequenced in a study of OX40 agonist ivuxolimab in advanced cancers. Library construction relied on the immunoSEQ multiplex PCR assay. The source is immuneACCESS, and TCRdb retained only in-frame sequences with V and J called. Part of the clones is not carried over; for the studies checked, unresolved V genes explain less than half of this, and the remainder is unexplained. Here the sample has nearly 110,000 clones; approximately 89% occur a single time. Roughly 1.3% of the sample lies in the top ten. The sequencing here drew on CD4+ or CD8+ T cells sorted from blood, taken in a trial of the OX40 agonist ivuxolimab. These receptor sequences come from an adult with an advanced solid tumor such as melanoma, head and neck, liver or kidney cancer.

This clone occurred once. The V call is TRBV5-1, the J call TRBJ1-2; D is uncertain. Per the germline V gene, CDR1 is SGHRS and CDR2 is YFSETQ. The CDR3 loop spans 14 amino acids. V lost 0 bases to trimming and J lost 2 bases, with 8 bases between them. This chain's CDR3 is CASSLGVANYGYTF. The CDR3 region has the DNA TGCGCCAGCAGCTTGGGAGTAGCCAACTATGGCTACACCTTC.

V is TRBV15 and J is TRBJ1-4; no firm D call. The CDR3 is 15 amino acids. V was pared by 0 bases and J by 7 bases, with 12 bases between. Per the germline V gene, CDR1 is LNHNV and CDR2 is YYDKDF (reference sequence). This CDR3 reads CATSRDAPSSEKLFF. CDR3 bases: TGTGCCACCAGCAGAGATGCCCCGAGCAGTGAAAAACTGTTTTTT.

The chain uses TRBV10-3 and TRBJ1-2; the D is unclear. This CDR3 has 13 amino acids. The germline V and J ends were trimmed by 3 bases and 3 bases, with 8 bases remaining between them. CDR1 is ENHRY, CDR2 SYGVKD, per germline. The CDR3: CAISDRTHYGYTF. The CDR3 DNA reads TGTGCCATCAGTGACAGGACCCACTATGGCTACACCTTC.

This chain links TRBV5-1 with TRBJ1-1, with D hard to call. The germline gives CDR1 SGHRS, CDR2 YFSETQ. The V and J ends lost 2 bases and 1 base respectively, with 9 bases between them. This CDR3 contains 14 residues. In nucleotides, the CDR3 is TGCGCCAGCAGCTTACAGACTCAGAACACTGAAGCTTTCTTT. Translation gives CASSLQTQNTEAFF.

The chain uses TRBV6-1 and TRBJ2-1, with 11 bases matching TRBD2. The trim removed 2 bases at V and 2 bases at J, leaving 5 bases unmatched. The CDR3 totals 17 residues. Germline assignment: CDR1 MNHNS and CDR2 SASEGT. CDR3 DNA sequence: TGTGCCAGCAGTGAACTAACTAGCGGGGGAACCTACAATGAGCAGTTCTTC. This translates into CASSELTSGGTYNEQFF.

The chain joins TRBV18 to TRBJ2-6, with 8 bases aligning to TRBD1. The germline V gene has CDR1 KGHSH and CDR2 LQKENI. The length of the CDR3 is 17 residues. V trimming: 4 bases; J trimming: 0 bases; junction bases outside the gene matches: 5. The CDR3 is CASSRGQGNSGANVLTF. In nucleotides, the CDR3 is TGTGCCAGCTCACGAGGACAGGGTAACTCTGGGGCCAACGTCCTGACTTTC.

The chain links TRBV9 to TRBJ2-1; D remains ambiguous. Between the trimmed V and J ends, which lost 3 bases and 6 bases, there was a span of 13 bases. Germline assignment: CDR1 SGDLS and CDR2 YYNGEE. The CDR3 is made up of 14 amino acids. The CDR3: CASSAVARRNEQFF. In DNA, the CDR3 is TGTGCCAGCAGCGCGGTGGCTCGGCGCAATGAGCAGTTCTTC. Variable domain in full (rest from reference TRBV9 and TRBJ2-1): DSGVTQTPKHLITATGQRVTLRCSPRSGDLSVYWYQQSLDQGLQFLIQYYNGEERAKGNILERFSAQQFPDLHSELNLSSLELGDSALYFCASSAVARRNEQFFGPGTRLTVL.

The chain has TRBV5-1 and TRBJ2-1, with TRBD1 identical over 11 bases. This CDR3 region has 15 residues. The germline V gene has CDR1 SGHRS and CDR2 YFSETQ. The CDR3 DNA follows: TGCGTTTCAACGGGACAGGGGGAAAATTACAATGAGCAGTTCTTC. Residues: CVSTGQGENYNEQFF.

In DNA, the CDR3 is TGTGCCAGCAGTTTCCCCCGACAGGGTTCCTACGAGCAGTACTTC. This sequence encodes CASSFPRQGSYEQYF. The rearrangement uses TRBV28 and TRBJ2-7; 7 nucleotides match TRBD1. CDR1 is MDHEN and CDR2 is SYDVKM in the germline V gene. J was trimmed by 1 base and V by 3 bases; bases with no gene match: 6. The CDR3 extends over 15 amino acids.

This chain uses TRBV6-6 with TRBJ1-1; no definite D call. The CDR3 is 16 residues long. Trimming cost V 2 bases and J 1 base, with 14 bases left between them. Germline CDR1 is MNHNY and CDR2 is SVGAGI (reference sequence). The CDR3 sequence: CASSYLAGPENTEAFF. CDR3 coding DNA: TGTGCCAGCAGTTACCTGGCTGGACCGGAGAACACTGAAGCTTTCTTT.

This clone was observed once. The chain is built from TRBV14 and TRBJ2-7; TRBD1 aligns across 8 bases. In germline, CDR1 is SGHDN, CDR2 FVKESK. Trimming took 1 base from V and 3 from J; bases not matched to a gene: 5. This CDR3 contains 15 residues. CDR3 in amino acids: CASSQVTGVSYEQYF. The CDR3 DNA reads TGTGCCAGCAGCCAAGTGACAGGGGTGAGCTACGAGCAGTACTTC.

The V gene is TRBV6-1, the J gene TRBJ1-1, with 7 positions matching TRBD1. V lost 1 base and J lost 0; bases outside the gene matches: 11. This CDR3 region has 18 residues. The germline gives CDR1 MNHNS, CDR2 SASEGT. The CDR3 nucleotides are TGTGCCAGCAGTGAAGAGGGACAGACGACTAAAATGAACACTGAAGCTTTCTTT. Translation: CASSEEGQTTKMNTEAFF.

In nucleotides, the CDR3 is TGTGCCAGCAGCTTGGCGGGCGGGTACTCCTACGAGCAGTACTTC. Translating gives CASSLAGGYSYEQYF. The chain has TRBV7-2 and TRBJ2-7, with D possibly matching TRBD2 (5 bases). The V gene's germline CDR1 is SGHTA and CDR2 FQGNSA. This CDR3 spans 15 amino acids. V was cut by 3 bases and J by 0 bases, with 12 bases left in between.

This clone has just one count. The gene calls are TRBV9 and TRBJ2-2; the D is unclear. Germline assignment: CDR1 SGDLS and CDR2 YYNGEE. The V end was cut by 3 bases, the J end by 3 bases, with 15 bases between. The CDR3 is made up of 16 amino acids. CDR3 region: CASSEDPRAYTGELFF. For the CDR3, the DNA is TGTGCCAGCAGCGAGGACCCAAGGGCTTACACCGGGGAGCTGTTTTTT. The variable domain in full, completed from reference TRBV9 and TRBJ2-2, reads DSGVTQTPKHLITATGQRVTLRCSPRSGDLSVYWYQQSLDQGLQFLIQYYNGEERAKGNILERFSAQQFPDLHSELNLSSLELGDSALYFCASSEDPRAYTGELFFGEGSRLTVL.

The chain employs TRBV28 and TRBJ2-2, with D hard to call. V gave up 3 bases and J gave up 3 bases, with 2 bases separating them. Germline CDR1 reads MDHEN; CDR2 reads SYDVKM. The CDR3 sequence is 12 residues long. CDR3 sequence: CASSFDTGELFF. In DNA, the CDR3 is TGTGCCAGCAGTTTTGACACCGGGGAGCTGTTTTTT. The variable domain in full, completed from reference TRBV28 and TRBJ2-2, reads DVKVTQSSRYLVKRTGEKVFLECVQDMDHENMFWYRQDPGLGLRLIYFSYDVKMKEKGDIPEGYSVSREKKERFSLILESASTNQTSMYLCASSFDTGELFFGEGSRLTVL.

This chain connects TRBV29-1 to TRBJ1-1, with D unresolved. CDR1 SQVTM and CDR2 ANQGSEA come from the germline V gene. The CDR3 loop spans 13 amino acids. Trimming cost V 8 bases and J 4 bases, with 17 bases left between them. The CDR3 reads CSLRAGFGTEAFF. CDR3 bases: TGCAGCCTTCGAGCCGGGTTCGGCACTGAAGCTTTCTTT. The full variable domain, with the rest looked up from reference TRBV29-1 and TRBJ1-1, is SAVISQKPSRDICQRGTSLTIQCQVDSQVTMMFWYRQQPGQSLTLIATANQGSEATYESGFVIDKFPISRPNLTFSTLTVSNMSPEDSSIYLCSLRAGFGTEAFFGQGTRLTVV.

In nucleotides, the CDR3 is TGCGCCAGCAGCTTGATAACGGGACGGAGTAATGGCTACACCTTC. Translation gives CASSLITGRSNGYTF. This sequence joins TRBV5-1 and TRBJ1-2; possible D gene TRBD1, 5 bases. CDR3 length: 15 residues. Germline lookup yields CDR1 SGHRS and CDR2 YFSETQ. V shed 1 base and J shed 6 bases, with 16 bases lying between them.

The chain uses TRBV28 and TRBJ1-5; maybe TRBD1 (6 bases). V lost 5 bases and J lost 5, with 13 bases in between. In germline, CDR1 is MDHEN, CDR2 SYDVKM. The CDR3 spans 14 residues. The CDR3 loop is CASSPGTGYQPQHF. The CDR3 DNA is TGTGCCAGCAGTCCCGGAACAGGGTATCAGCCCCAGCATTTT. The variable domain in full, completed from reference TRBV28 and TRBJ1-5, reads DVKVTQSSRYLVKRTGEKVFLECVQDMDHENMFWYRQDPGLGLRLIYFSYDVKMKEKGDIPEGYSVSREKKERFSLILESASTNQTSMYLCASSPGTGYQPQHFGDGTRLSIL.

The CDR3 protein is CASSGDRGLSEAFF. CDR3 coding DNA: TGTGCCAGCTCCGGCGACAGGGGGCTCTCTGAAGCTTTCTTT. This chain links TRBV2 with TRBJ1-1, with TRBD1 matching over 10 bases. V shed 8 bases and J 6 bases; nucleotides not matched to a gene: 9. The CDR3 consists of 14 residues. Germline V CDR1 and CDR2: SNHLY, FYNNEI.

The V and J genes are TRBV7-2 and TRBJ2-5; 8 nucleotides match TRBD2. The junction had 5 bases not matched to a gene; V was cut back by 6 bases and J by 5 bases. Germline CDR1 and CDR2: SGHTA and FQGNSA. The CDR3 runs to 13 residues. The CDR3 sequence is CASRRTSLETQYF. DNA of the CDR3: TGTGCCAGCAGACGGACTAGCCTTGAGACCCAGTACTTC.

The rearrangement joins TRBV28 to TRBJ2-7; no clear D. V was clipped by 2 bases and J by 3 bases, with 11 bases between them. Per germline, CDR1 MDHEN and CDR2 SYDVKM. This CDR3 is 14 amino acids long. CDR3 nucleotides: TGTGCCAGCAGTTTAGGTGGGAACAGCTACGAGCAGTACTTC. It codes for CASSLGGNSYEQYF. Combining the CDR3 with reference TRBV28 and TRBJ2-7 gives the whole variable domain DVKVTQSSRYLVKRTGEKVFLECVQDMDHENMFWYRQDPGLGLRLIYFSYDVKMKEKGDIPEGYSVSREKKERFSLILESASTNQTSMYLCASSLGGNSYEQYFGPGTRLTVT.

The chain employs TRBV19 and TRBJ2-7; 10 bases are shared with TRBD1. The V and J ends lost 6 bases and 4 bases, in that order; junction bases with no gene match: 6. This CDR3 spans 14 amino acids. Germline CDR1 reads LNHDA; CDR2 reads SQIVND (reference sequence). Here the CDR3 DNA reads TGTGCCAGTAGCATGGGGACAGGGGAGTACGAGCAGTACTTC. Translated, it gives CASSMGTGEYEQYF.

This chain joins TRBV6-6 and TRBJ2-1; 10 positions match TRBD1. J was trimmed by 3 bases and V by 6 bases; bases with no gene match: 2. The CDR3 extends over 14 amino acids. CDR1 and CDR2 (germline): MNHNY, SVGAGI (reference sequence). CDR3 protein: CASSRDRGYNEQFF. The CDR3 coding sequence is TGTGCCAGCAGCCGGGACAGGGGCTACAATGAGCAGTTCTTC.

J is TRBJ1-4 and V is TRBV6-5; no definite D call. Trimming removed 0 bases from V and 2 bases from J, with 7 bases in between. CDR1 is MNHEY, CDR2 SVGAGI, per germline. The CDR3 runs 15 residues. The CDR3 here is CASSYSSSTNEKLFF. The CDR3 DNA follows: TGTGCCAGCAGTTACTCAAGTAGTACTAATGAAAAACTGTTTTTT.

A single count supports this clone. The V call is TRBV5-1, the J call TRBJ2-1; D gene unclear. CDR3 length: 15 residues. V was pared by 4 bases and J by 0 bases, with 11 bases between. The V gene's germline CDR1 is SGHRS and CDR2 YFSETQ. The CDR3 reads CASSPSDSSYNEQFF. The CDR3 DNA follows: TGCGCCAGCAGCCCGTCGGATAGCTCCTACAATGAGCAGTTCTTC. The whole variable domain, filled in from reference TRBV5-1 and TRBJ2-1, reads KAGVTQTPRYLIKTRGQQVTLSCSPISGHRSVSWYQQTPGQGLQFLFEYFSETQRNKGNFPGRFSGRQFSNSRSEMNVSTLELGDSALYLCASSPSDSSYNEQFFGPGTRLTVL.

The chain uses TRBV10-3 and TRBJ2-5, with 12 bases lining up with TRBD2. V shed 3 bases and J 5 bases; nucleotides not matched to a gene: 4. Germline V gene lookup returns CDR1 ENHRY and CDR2 SYGVKD. This CDR3 contains 15 residues. Here the CDR3 reads CAISELAGGSETQYF. Written as DNA, the CDR3 is TGTGCCATCAGTGAACTAGCGGGAGGATCGGAGACCCAGTACTTC.

The DNA of the CDR3 is TGTGCCAGTAGTATTGACTCCTATGTATCCTACGAGCAGTACTTC. Amino acids: CASSIDSYVSYEQYF. The chain recombines TRBV19 with TRBJ2-7; D is ambiguous. The CDR3 length is 15 residues. Per the germline V gene, CDR1 is LNHDA and CDR2 is SQIVND (reference sequence). V was trimmed by 3 bases and J by 1 base, leaving 13 bases between them.